The 5 T cell receptor beta chains in this list originate from one sample, sequenced in a study of blood T cell repertoires in COVID-19. Some clones are missing from TCRdb's copy, which holds only in-frame ones; the method was immunoSEQ multiplex PCR. The sample holds 250,000 to 300,000 clones, approximately 85% seen once. The sequencing sample was made of peripheral blood. These receptors originate from a woman in her 70s with acute or convalescent COVID-19.

V is TRBV21-1 and J is TRBJ2-7; TRBD1, the table's D call, lacks a check against the DNA. TRBV21-1 is a listed pseudogene. The CDR3 sequence is 13 residues long. This CDR3 reads CASSRQGAYEQYF. In nucleotides, the CDR3 is TGTGCCAGCAGTCGACAGGGGGCCTACGAGCAGTACTTC.

The chain links TRBV18 to TRBJ1-1, with D hard to call. Looked up from germline, CDR1 is KGHSH and CDR2 is LQKENI. Trimming stripped 6 bases from V and 3 bases from J, with 20 bases between. This CDR3 is built from 16 residues. In nucleotides, the CDR3 is TGTGCCAGCTCTCCTAAGGTTGGGAGCGTTCACACTGAAGCTTTCTTT. It yields the protein CASSPKVGSVHTEAFF.

The V call is TRBV19, the J call TRBJ1-1; D possibly corresponds to TRBD1 (5 bases). Per the germline V gene, CDR1 is LNHDA and CDR2 is SQIVND (reference sequence). This CDR3 contains 13 residues. V shed 8 bases and J shed 1 base, with 11 bases lying between them. CDR3 DNA: TGTGCCAGTGCAGGGTCAGGGAACACTGAAGCTTTCTTT. It yields the protein CASAGSGNTEAFF. The complete variable domain, with remaining parts taken from reference TRBV19 and TRBJ1-1, reads DGGITQSPKYLFRKEGQNVTLSCEQNLNHDAMYWYRQDPGQGLRLIYYSQIVNDFQKGDIAEGYSVSREKKESFPLTVTSAQKNPTAFYLCASAGSGNTEAFFGQGTRLTVV.

V gene TRBV5-1 combines with J gene TRBJ2-2; D gene unclear. The CDR3 contains 16 residues. Germline V CDR1 and CDR2: SGHRS, YFSETQ. V lost 4 bases and J lost 4, with 17 bases in between. The CDR3 DNA reads as TGCGCCAGCAGCGGTAGTGGCAGCCGCGGCACCGGGGAGCTGTTTTTT. Protein sequence: CASSGSGSRGTGELFF.

The V gene is TRBV2, the J gene TRBJ2-5, with 11 bases lining up with TRBD2. With 6 bases clipped from V and 1 base from J, the junction kept 7 bases outside the gene matches. The CDR3 sequence is 16 residues long. The germline CDR1 and CDR2 sequences are SNHLY and FYNNEI. CDR3 region: CASSGGTSGFQETQYF. CDR3 sequence (DNA): TGTGCCAGCAGCGGAGGGACTAGCGGTTTCCAAGAGACCCAGTACTTC.